One and the same sample provided the 10 T cell receptor beta chains below, sequenced in a study of cytomegalovirus exposure and HLA in healthy donors. Sequencing was performed with immunoSEQ multiplex PCR; in TCRdb, only in-frame clones are kept and a portion is missing. The profile shows fewer than 200,000 clones, roughly nine tenths of them singletons. Sequencing was done on a sample of PBMCs. Receptors were obtained from a woman younger than 30 in good health and CMV-seropositive.

The chain recombines TRBV30 with TRBJ1-1, with D maybe TRBD1 (5 bases). The germline gives CDR1 GTSNPN, CDR2 SVGIG (reference sequence). V was shortened by 5 bases and J by 4 bases, with 17 bases between the two germline ends. CDR3 length: 14 residues. In DNA form, the CDR3 reads TGTGCCTGGCGCCTGGGGGGGGGTGGCACTGAAGCTTTCTTT. This translates into CAWRLGGGGTEAFF.

The chain uses TRBV29-1 and TRBJ2-7, with 8 bases matching TRBD1. V was clipped by 6 bases and J by 5 bases; unmatched bases: 12. CDR1 and CDR2 (germline): SQVTM, ANQGSEA. The CDR3 runs to 14 residues. CDR3 amino acids: CSVAPQGARDEQYF. Here the CDR3 DNA reads TGCAGCGTCGCGCCTCAGGGGGCGAGGGACGAGCAGTACTTC.

The chain has TRBV28 and TRBJ1-4, with D perhaps TRBD1 (5 bases). CDR1 and CDR2 (germline): MDHEN, SYDVKM. The CDR3 has 16 residues. Trimming pared 6 bases from V and 8 bases from J, leaving 22 bases between. The CDR3 region has the DNA TGTGCCAGCAGCCAAAAATTGACAGTAATCGGAGAAAAACTGTTTTTT. This sequence encodes CASSQKLTVIGEKLFF.

V gene TRBV28 combines with J gene TRBJ2-7, with D unclear. CDR1 and CDR2 (germline): MDHEN, SYDVKM. V lost 6 bases and J 7 bases, leaving 10 bases between the germline ends. The CDR3 spans 11 residues. The CDR3 reads CASSPNWEQYF. CDR3 sequence (DNA): TGTGCCAGCAGCCCTAACTGGGAGCAGTACTTC.

This clone was seen just once. The J gene is TRBJ2-1, the V gene TRBV7-2; TRBD2 might be the D (6 bases). CDR3 size: 13 residues. Per the germline V gene, CDR1 is SGHTA and CDR2 is FQGNSA. V gave up 2 bases and J gave up 7 bases, with 9 bases separating them. The CDR3 loop reads CASSLRGRNEQFF. CDR3 DNA: TGTGCCAGCAGCTTACGAGGGAGGAATGAGCAGTTCTTC.

The chain carries TRBV7-2 and TRBJ1-1, with TRBD1 identical over 10 bases. CDR3 length: 16 amino acids. V lost 0 bases to trimming and J lost 6 bases; unmatched junction nucleotides: 7. The germline V gene encodes CDR1 SGHTA and CDR2 FQGNSA. Here the CDR3 reads CASSLALGQGIPEAFF. DNA of the CDR3: TGTGCCAGCAGCTTAGCCCTGGGACAGGGGATCCCTGAAGCTTTCTTT.

The V call is TRBV5-1, the J call TRBJ2-3; 9 positions agree with TRBD1. After removal of 4 bases from V and 7 bases from J, the junction contained 25 bases not matched to a gene. This CDR3 has 20 amino acids. CDR1 is SGHRS and CDR2 is YFSETQ in the germline V gene. The CDR3 loop reads CASSGGQGSPVGRVVHTQYF. For the CDR3, the DNA is TGCGCCAGCAGCGGCGGACAGGGGAGCCCTGTCGGGAGAGTGGTCCATACGCAGTATTTT.

This clone was seen a handful of times. The rearrangement links TRBV30 to TRBJ1-5; 8 bases match TRBD1. The ends lost 0 bases at V and 2 bases at J; junction bases unmatched: 0. CDR3 length: 14 residues. Germline V gene data show CDR1 as GTSNPN and CDR2 as SVGIG (reference sequence). The CDR3 DNA sequence: TGTGCCTGGAGTGTGGGACAGGGCAATCAGCCCCAGCATTTT. Protein: CAWSVGQGNQPQHF.

This sequence joins TRBV9 and TRBJ2-7; 8 bases fit TRBD1. Unmatched junction bases numbered 11, after V lost 0 bases and J lost 3 bases. The length of the CDR3 is 17 residues. Per the germline V gene, CDR1 is SGDLS and CDR2 is YYNGEE. CDR3 amino acids: CASSVGLTGGNSYEQYF. CDR3 DNA sequence: TGTGCCAGCAGCGTAGGCCTAACAGGGGGAAATAGCTACGAGCAGTACTTC.

In its sample, this clone was seen a few times. CDR3 protein: CASSFGGTDTQYF. The DNA for the CDR3 is TGTGCCAGCAGCTTCGGGGGCACAGATACGCAGTATTTT. The chain uses TRBV7-2 and TRBJ2-3, with D perhaps matching TRBD2 (5 bases). Trimming shortened V by 3 bases and J by 1 base, and 5 bases separated the two germline ends. The CDR3 covers 13 residues. Germline-derived CDR1 and CDR2 are SGHTA and FQGNSA.